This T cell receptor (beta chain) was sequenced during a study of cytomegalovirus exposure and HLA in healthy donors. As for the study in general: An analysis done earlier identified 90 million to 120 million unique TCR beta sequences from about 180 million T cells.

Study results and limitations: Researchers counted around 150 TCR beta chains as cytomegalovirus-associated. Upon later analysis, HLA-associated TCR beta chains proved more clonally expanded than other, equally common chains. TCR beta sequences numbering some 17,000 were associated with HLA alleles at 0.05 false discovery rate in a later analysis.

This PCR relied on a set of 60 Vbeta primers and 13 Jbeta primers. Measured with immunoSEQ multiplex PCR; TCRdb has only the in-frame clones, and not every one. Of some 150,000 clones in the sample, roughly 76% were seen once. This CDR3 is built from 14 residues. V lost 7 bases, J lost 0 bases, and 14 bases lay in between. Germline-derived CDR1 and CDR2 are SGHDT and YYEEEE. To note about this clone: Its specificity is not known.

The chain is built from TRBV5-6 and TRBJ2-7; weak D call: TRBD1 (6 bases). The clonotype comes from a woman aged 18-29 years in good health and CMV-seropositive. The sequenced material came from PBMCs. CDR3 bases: TGTGCCAGCTCTGGGGTGGGGGCCTCCTACGAGCAGTACTTC. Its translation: CASSGVGASYEQYF.